These 14 T cell receptor beta chains were sequenced from one sample in a study of T cell responses to AZD1222 COVID-19 vaccine (dated by TCRdb to the early 2020s). The method behind the library was the immunoSEQ multiplex PCR assay. The table comes from immuneACCESS by way of TCRdb, which keeps in-frame sequences with V and J called. Part of the clones is missing from these tables; in studies checked, under half for an unresolved V gene and the rest for unknown reasons. This sample comprises 130,000 to 150,000 clones, approximately 89% of them detected only once. 5.2% of the sample rests with the top ten. This specimen's time point label, per the study, means: baseline before first vaccination. This sample comprised peripheral blood, obtained on day 0 of AZD1222 vaccination. These receptor sequences come from an adult in good health.

The V call is TRBV29-1, the J call TRBJ2-5; 7 bases map to TRBD1. The V segment lost 6 bases and the J segment 2 bases; nucleotides outside the gene matches: 9. Germline loops: CDR1 SQVTM, CDR2 ANQGSEA. This CDR3 contains 14 residues. This CDR3 is CSVSDRIGQETQYF. The CDR3, as DNA: TGCAGCGTCTCGGACAGGATAGGGCAAGAGACCCAGTACTTC.

This sequence joins TRBV6-1 and TRBJ1-1, with 7 nucleotides matching TRBD1. The CDR3 covers 14 residues. The J segment lost 4 bases and the V segment lost 6 bases, leaving 8 bases of the junction unmatched. The V gene's germline CDR1 is MNHNS and CDR2 SASEGT. As DNA, the CDR3 is TGTGCCAGCAGCGGGACAGTGCGGGGCACTGAAGCTTTCTTT. Residues: CASSGTVRGTEAFF.

This chain joins TRBV9 and TRBJ2-1; no clear D. The germline V gene encodes CDR1 SGDLS and CDR2 YYNGEE. The length of the CDR3 is 16 residues. Trimming left V 1 base short and J 4 bases short, with 15 bases between. The CDR3 DNA follows: TGTGCCAGCAGCGTAACGAGCAGGCTCGATTACAATGAGCAGTTCTTC. Translated: CASSVTSRLDYNEQFF.

The count of this clone is one. The chain combines TRBV7-8 with TRBJ1-1; a weak D match, TRBD1 (6 bases). Germline CDR1 and CDR2: SGHVS and FQNEAQ. Trimming took off 1 base at V and 5 bases at J, with 23 bases between the two ends. The CDR3 loop spans 18 amino acids. CDR3 in amino acids: CASSLEVRVRGEGTEAFF. DNA for the CDR3: TGTGCCAGCAGCTTAGAAGTTCGGGTTAGGGGGGAAGGAACTGAAGCTTTCTTT.

The rearrangement uses TRBV4-2 and TRBJ1-2; 8 nucleotides line up with TRBD1. The CDR3 extends over 15 amino acids. Germline lookup yields CDR1 LGHNA and CDR2 YNFKEQ. After removal of 0 bases from V and 4 bases from J, the junction contained 4 bases not matched to a gene. CDR3 coding DNA: TGTGCCAGCAGCCAAGAAGGACAGGGACTCTATGGCTACACCTTC. It specifies CASSQEGQGLYGYTF.

V gene TRBV5-4 combines with J gene TRBJ2-5, with D unclear. The CDR3 has 13 amino acids. CDR1 and CDR2 from the germline V gene are SGHNT and YYREEE (reference sequence). Trimming removed 2 bases from V and 2 bases from J, with 7 bases in between. The DNA of the CDR3 is TGTGCCAGCAGCTTTTCCAATCAAGAGACCCAGTACTTC. Encoded protein: CASSFSNQETQYF.

The chain has TRBV5-8 and TRBJ2-7; possible D gene TRBD1, 6 bases. Germline assignment: CDR1 SGHTS and CDR2 YDEGEE. The CDR3 has 15 residues. Deletions cut 0 bases from V and 0 bases from J, with 10 bases between. CDR3 sequence: CASSLVQGSSYEQYF. The CDR3 DNA is TGTGCCAGCAGCTTGGTACAGGGCAGCTCCTACGAGCAGTACTTC. The whole variable domain, remainder taken from reference TRBV5-8 and TRBJ2-7, is EAGVTQSPTHLIKTRGQQATLRCSPISGHTSVYWYQQALGLGLQFLLWYDEGEERNRGNFPPRFSGRQFPNYSSELNVNALELEDSALYLCASSLVQGSSYEQYFGPGTRLTVT.

J is TRBJ1-4 and V is TRBV7-8; 9 bases agree with TRBD1. The CDR3 spans 14 residues. Losses at the gene ends were 5 bases for V and 6 bases for J; bases not matched to a gene: 4. CDR1 and CDR2 (germline): SGHVS, FQNEAQ. This CDR3 reads CASSMGQGHEKLFF. DNA of the CDR3: TGTGCCAGCAGCATGGGACAGGGACATGAAAAACTGTTTTTT.

The CDR3 nucleotides are TGTGCCAGCAGTCCTGGCTGGGGGAACACTGAAGCTTTCTTT. Protein: CASSPGWGNTEAFF. V usage is TRBV6-5 and J usage is TRBJ1-1; D unresolved. The CDR3 has 14 amino acids. Germline CDR1 and CDR2: MNHEY and SVGAGI. V lost 5 bases to trimming and J lost 1 base, with 11 bases between them.

The chain is built from TRBV20-1 and TRBJ2-1; no definite D call. CDR3 length equals 11 residues. V lost 6 bases to trimming and J lost 15 bases, with 18 bases between them. Germline V lookup: CDR1 DFQATT, CDR2 SNEGSKA (reference sequence). CDR3 protein: CSARFGERRFF. The CDR3, as DNA: TGCAGTGCGCGGTTTGGGGAACGCAGGTTCTTC.

In this sample, this clone turned up a few times. The V call is TRBV11-3, the J call TRBJ2-3; D gene uncertain. Germline V lookup: CDR1 SGHNT, CDR2 YENEEA. V dropped 6 bases and J dropped 2 bases, with 12 bases sitting between them. The CDR3 extends over 14 amino acids. CDR3 protein: CASSQDGNTDTQYF. The CDR3 DNA sequence: TGTGCCAGCAGTCAGGACGGAAACACAGATACGCAGTATTTT.

The CDR3 sequence is CASSLSLGNTGELFF. CDR3 DNA: TGTGCCAGCAGCTTAAGTCTCGGAAACACCGGGGAGCTGTTTTTT. The chain uses TRBV7-3 and TRBJ2-2; D uncertain. The ends were cut back, 1 base at V and 2 bases at J, with 8 bases in the middle. CDR1 is SGHTA and CDR2 is FQGTGA in the germline V gene. The CDR3 extends over 15 amino acids.

This clone showed up just once. This chain links TRBV6-2 or TRBV6-3 with TRBJ2-1, with 10 bases lining up with TRBD2. In germline, CDR1 is MNHEY, CDR2 SVGEGT. The CDR3 covers 19 residues. The J segment lost 7 bases and the V segment lost 4 bases, leaving 19 bases of the junction unmatched. CDR3 sequence (DNA): TGTGCCAGCAGTTCCCGGGACCTACTAGCGGGAAGGGTAAAGAATGAGCAGTTCTTC. Its translation is CASSSRDLLAGRVKNEQFF.

The chain recombines TRBV19 with TRBJ1-5, with a tentative D call TRBD1 (6 bases). The V gene lost 5 bases and the J gene lost 4 bases, with 12 bases spanning the gap. The CDR3 spans 14 residues. Germline lookup yields CDR1 LNHDA and CDR2 SQIVND (reference sequence). The CDR3, as DNA: TGTGCCAGTAGTTCCCGTACAGGGAATCAGCCCCAGCATTTT. It encodes CASSSRTGNQPQHF.